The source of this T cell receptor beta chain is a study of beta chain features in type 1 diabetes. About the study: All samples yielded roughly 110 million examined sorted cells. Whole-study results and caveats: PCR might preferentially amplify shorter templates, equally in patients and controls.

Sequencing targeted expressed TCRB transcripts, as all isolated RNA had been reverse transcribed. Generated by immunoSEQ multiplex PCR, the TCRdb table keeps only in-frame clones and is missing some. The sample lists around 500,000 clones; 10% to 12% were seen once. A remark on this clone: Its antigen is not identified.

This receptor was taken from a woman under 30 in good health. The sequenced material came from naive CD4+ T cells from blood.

The CDR3 DNA follows: TGCGCCAGCAGCCAAGAGCGGGGGCGGACAGATACGCAGTATTTT. Residues: CASSQERGRTDTQYF. The chain employs TRBV4-3 and TRBJ2-3, with D possibly TRBD2 on 7 matching bases. The CDR3 consists of 15 residues. CDR1 is LGHNA, CDR2 YSLEER, per germline. V lost 0 bases and J 3 bases, leaving 10 bases between the germline ends.